The clone carrying this T cell receptor beta chain was observed a handful of times. Its specificity is not known. Within the sample, other DNA sequences also encode this same CDR3. Trimming cost V 6 bases and J 11 bases, with 16 bases left between them. The CDR3 consists of 12 residues. CDR1 is SEHNR, CDR2 FQNEAQ, per germline (reference sequence). The protocol was immunoSEQ multiplex PCR, while the TCRdb copy is restricted to in-frame clones and leaves out a portion. This sample carries tens of thousands of clones, around four fifths of them seen once, and the ten largest clones take 20% to 25%. The sample is drawn from a study of T cell responses to AZD1222 COVID-19 vaccine. Study results and caveats: Donors were chiefly white British, with a greater number of females, and clonal diversity was perhaps underestimated.

This specimen was peripheral blood, taken on day 0 of MenACWY control vaccination. The V gene is TRBV7-9, the J gene TRBJ1-1; D call uncertain. This TCR came from an adult in good health. CDR3 nucleotides: TGTGCCAGCAGTCTCGGCGGGGTAGGCGCTTTCTTT. Protein product: CASSLGGVGAFF.